The rows below give T cell receptor beta chains drawn from one sample of a study of CD8 T cells in ankylosing spondylitis. TCRdb re-called the 5' RACE reads with MiXCR, one entry per CDR3 protein. Here the sample spans over 600,000 distinct CDR3 sequences, under 20% being singletons. The sample was blood, either unsorted or a sorted T cell fraction (not recorded which). The receptors were sampled from a male donor with ankylosing spondylitis. Both conserved end residues are trimmed from each CDR3. Rows may omit the clone size; those that give it use once, few, many or a size class.

size: -
J: TRBJ2-3
V: TRBV7-9
CDR3: ASRPLSPDTQY

size: -
J: TRBJ2-1
V: TRBV5-1
CDR3: ASALAGEYNEQF

size: -
J: TRBJ2-2
V: TRBV7-9
CDR3: ASSAPKTGGNTGELF

size: few
J: TRBJ2-7
V: TRBV5-1
CDR3: ASSVRDTGYEQY

size: few
J: TRBJ2-7
V: TRBV4-1
CDR3: ASSRDDSGAYEQY

size: few
J: TRBJ2-2
V: TRBV7-2
CDR3: ASGRNTGELF

size: few
J: TRBJ2-7
V: TRBV27
CDR3: ASSFRQGAIYEQY

size: few
J: TRBJ2-2
V: TRBV4-1
CDR3: ASSPPVAANTGELF

size: few
J: TRBJ1-3
V: TRBV5-1
CDR3: ASSLGRVSGNTIY

size: many
J: TRBJ2-3
V: TRBV12-3/TRBV12-4
CDR3: ASTRRNLDTDTQY

size: -
J: TRBJ2-7
V: TRBV20-1
CDR3: SARGGGGRNEQY

size: -
J: TRBJ2-3
V: TRBV20-1
CDR3: SAGTSGTTDTQY

size: -
J: TRBJ2-1
V: TRBV19
CDR3: ASSLSLLAGGKDEQF

size: -
J: TRBJ2-3
V: TRBV7-2
CDR3: ASSPSGSRADTQY

size: -
J: TRBJ2-3
V: TRBV7-9
CDR3: ASSSLGGYRTDTQY

size: -
J: TRBJ1-2
V: TRBV12-3/TRBV12-4
CDR3: ASSLGTGYSYT